The sequence of this T cell receptor beta chain was determined in a study of cytomegalovirus exposure and HLA in healthy donors. The ends were cut back, 0 bases at V and 3 bases at J, with 13 bases in the middle. The CDR3 consists of 16 residues. Germline CDR1 and CDR2: SGHNT and YYREEE (reference sequence). 13 Jbeta primers and 60 Vbeta primers were used for the PCR. Measured with immunoSEQ multiplex PCR; TCRdb has only the in-frame clones, and not every one. Of 200,000 or so clones listed, about 84% are singletons. This chain joins TRBV5-4 and TRBJ2-4; D unresolved. This clonotype was sampled from a human donor in good health. Material: PBMCs. The CDR3 bases are TGTGCCAGCAGCTTGGGGGCAGAAGTTGTCAAAAACATTCAGTACTTC. Translating it yields CASSLGAEVVKNIQYF.